This TCR beta chain is from a study of cytomegalovirus exposure and HLA in healthy donors. Findings of the study overall: With later analysis, a missense DCLRE1C variant became linked to TCR beta V- and J-gene trimming.

Looked up from germline, CDR1 is ENHRY and CDR2 is SYGVKD. There are 14 residues in the CDR3. V dropped 6 bases and J dropped 7; count of bases not matched to a gene: 7. Samples came from healthy bone marrow donors. As regards this clone: Its antigen is currently unknown.

Both 60 Vbeta primers and 13 Jbeta primers went into the PCR. Clones were sequenced by immunoSEQ multiplex PCR, and TCRdb holds only the in-frame ones, with some missing. The sample carries over 150,000 clones, 70% to 80% recorded once. The V gene is TRBV10-3, the J gene TRBJ1-5, with 9 positions matching TRBD1. This sequence was found in a girl aged 10-17 years in good health and CMV-seropositive. The source material was PBMCs. The DNA for the CDR3 is TGTGCCATCAGGGAGGACAGGGGAATCCAGCCCCAGCATTTT. Translation gives CAIREDRGIQPQHF.